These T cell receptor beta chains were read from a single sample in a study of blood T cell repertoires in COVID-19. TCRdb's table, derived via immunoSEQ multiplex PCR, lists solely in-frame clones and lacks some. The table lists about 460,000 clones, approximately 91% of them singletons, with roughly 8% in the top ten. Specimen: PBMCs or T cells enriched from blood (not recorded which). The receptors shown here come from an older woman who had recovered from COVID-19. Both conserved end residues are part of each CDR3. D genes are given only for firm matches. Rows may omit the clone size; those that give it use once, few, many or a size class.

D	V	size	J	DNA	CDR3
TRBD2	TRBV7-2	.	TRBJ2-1	TGTGCCAGCAGCCAGGGACTAGCGGGGATCAATGAGCAGTTCTTC	CASSQGLAGINEQFF
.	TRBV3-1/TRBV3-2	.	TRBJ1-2	TGTGCCAGCAGCCAAGGTGGGAGTAACTATGGCTACACCTTC	CASSQGGSNYGYTF
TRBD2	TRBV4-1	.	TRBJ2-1	TGCGCCAGCAGCCAAGAAACTAGCGGGGGGCGGTACAATGAGCAGTTCTTC	CASSQETSGGRYNEQFF
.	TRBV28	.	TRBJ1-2	TGTGCCAGCAGTACCCCGGACAAGAACTATGGCTACACCTTC	CASSTPDKNYGYTF
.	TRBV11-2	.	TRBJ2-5	TGTGCCAGCAGCGTCAGGGGAGGGGTAGAGACCCAGTACTTC	CASSVRGGVETQYF
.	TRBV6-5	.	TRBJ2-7	TGTGCCAGCAGTCACGGGTCCCGCTACGAGCAGTACTTC	CASSHGSRYEQYF
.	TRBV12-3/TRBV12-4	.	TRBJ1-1	TGTGCCAGCAGTTTTTTAAACACTGAAGCTTTCTTT	CASSFLNTEAFF
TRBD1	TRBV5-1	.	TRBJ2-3	TGCGCCAGCAGCCCCGGGACAGCTAGCACAGATACGCAGTATTTT	CASSPGTASTDTQYF
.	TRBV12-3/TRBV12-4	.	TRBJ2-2	TGTGCCAGCAGAGTTACAGGGTCCGGGGAGCTGTTTTTT	CASRVTGSGELFF
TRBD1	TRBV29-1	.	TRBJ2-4	TGCAGCGTGGGACAGGGCATGAACATTCAGTACTTC	CSVGQGMNIQYF
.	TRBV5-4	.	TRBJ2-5	TGTGCCAGCAGCTTGGCGAGGGCGCAGGGGGAGACCCAGTACTTC	CASSLARAQGETQYF
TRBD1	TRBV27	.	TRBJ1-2	TGTGCCAGCAGGGGACAGGGACAGGCGACCTACACCTTC	CASRGQGQATYTF
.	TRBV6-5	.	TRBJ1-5	TGTGCCAGCAGTACCAGTCCAAATAGCAATCAGCCCCAGCATTTT	CASSTSPNSNQPQHF
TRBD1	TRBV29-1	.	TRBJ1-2	TGCAGCGTGGAAGGGACAGCTAACTATGGCTACACCTTC	CSVEGTANYGYTF
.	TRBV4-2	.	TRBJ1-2	TGTGCCAGCAGCCACGAGACACCCGGGGGGCCTGGCTACACCTTC	CASSHETPGGPGYTF
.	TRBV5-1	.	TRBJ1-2	TGCGCCAGCAGCCTGACACTCGCCTATGGCTACACCTTC	CASSLTLAYGYTF
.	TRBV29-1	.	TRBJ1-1	TGCAGCGCAAGGGGGTTTGGCACTGAAGCTTTCTTT	CSARGFGTEAFF
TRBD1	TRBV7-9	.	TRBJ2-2	TGTGCCAGCAGCTTAGAAGGGGGCTACGGGGAGCTGTTTTTT	CASSLEGGYGELFF
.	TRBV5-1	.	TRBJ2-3	TGCGCCAGCAGCTACCGGACAGCTAGCACAGATACGCAGTATTTT	CASSYRTASTDTQYF
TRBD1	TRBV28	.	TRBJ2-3	TGTGCCATCATAGCTCACAGGGGAAGCACAGATACGCAGTATTTT	CAIIAHRGSTDTQYF
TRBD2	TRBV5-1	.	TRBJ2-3	TGCGCCAGCAGCCCGATACGGGACCGGGGGGGTAGCACAGATACGCAGTATTTT	CASSPIRDRGGSTDTQYF
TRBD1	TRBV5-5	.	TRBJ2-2	TGTGCCAGCAGCTTTAACTCAGGGGGCGCCGCCGGGGAGCTGTTTTTT	CASSFNSGGAAGELFF
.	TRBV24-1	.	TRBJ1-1	TGTGCCACCAGGGCCCAGGGTAACACTGAAGCTTTCTTT	CATRAQGNTEAFF
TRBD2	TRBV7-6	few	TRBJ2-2	TGTGCCAGCAGCTCACCGCCTGGGGGGGTGACCGGGGAGCTGTTTTTT	CASSSPPGGVTGELFF
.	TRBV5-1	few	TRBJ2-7	TGCGCCAGCAGCTTGAGCGGGTACGAGCAGTACTTC	CASSLSGYEQYF
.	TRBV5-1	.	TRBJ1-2	TGCGCCAGCTTTGTTGGGGGGTCCGGCTATGGCTACACCTTC	CASFVGGSGYGYTF
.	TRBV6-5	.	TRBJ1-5	TGTGCCAGCAGAAGCCCGGGGGGCAATCAGCCCCAGCATTTT	CASRSPGGNQPQHF
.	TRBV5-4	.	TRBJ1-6	TGTGCCAGCAGCTTGGTTGGCAGCTCCTATAATTCACCCCTCCACTTT	CASSLVGSSYNSPLHF